The 28 T cell receptor beta chains given below trace back to one sample, sequenced in a study of OX40 agonist ivuxolimab in advanced cancers. Profiling relied on immunoSEQ multiplex PCR, and the TCRdb table lists in-frame clones only, not all of them. Of roughly 80,000 clones in the sample, approximately 89% were seen once. Sequencing used CD4+ or CD8+ T cells sorted from blood, obtained in a trial of the OX40 agonist ivuxolimab. Receptors originate from an adult with an advanced solid tumor such as melanoma, head and neck, liver or kidney cancer.

In regard to this clone: At one end, the junction sequence differs from germline, possibly due to a read error. The chain employs TRBV5-3 and TRBJ2-5; D perhaps matches TRBD1 (6 bases). TRBV5-3 is designated an ORF whose function remains uncertain. This CDR3 has 15 amino acids. The CDR3 sequence is CASSLDVRGQETQYF. As DNA, the CDR3 is TGTGCCAGCAGCTTGGATGTCAGGGGACAAGAGACCCAGTACTTC.

This clone has just one count. The V call is TRBV7-2, the J call TRBJ2-1, with D tentatively TRBD2 (5 bases). V was cut by 5 bases and J by 8 bases, with 16 bases left in between. The CDR3 sequence is 14 residues long. Germline V gene sequence: CDR1 SGHTA, CDR2 FQGNSA. DNA for the CDR3: TGTGCCAGCAGCGGGTCGGGGAAAAGGTATGAGCAGTTCTTC. Its protein is CASSGSGKRYEQFF.

The gene calls are TRBV11-2 and TRBJ2-7, with 8 bases matching TRBD2. This CDR3 is built from 15 residues. Germline CDR1 reads SGHAT; CDR2 reads FQNNGV. V lost 2 bases, J lost 6 bases, and 9 bases stayed unmatched. CDR3 nucleotide sequence: TGTGCCAGCAGCTTATCAGAATTAGCGGGAACCGAGCAGTACTTC. The encoded protein is CASSLSELAGTEQYF.

In this sample, this clone turned up once. The V gene is TRBV28, the J gene TRBJ1-4; 8 bases match TRBD1. Looked up from germline, CDR1 is MDHEN and CDR2 is SYDVKM. CDR3 length equals 16 residues. After removal of 5 bases from V and 4 bases from J, the junction contained 9 bases not matched to a gene. The CDR3 DNA is TGTGCCAGCAGTGCTGGTCGGGACAGGAATAATGAAAAACTGTTTTTT. This sequence encodes CASSAGRDRNNEKLFF.

J is TRBJ2-7 and V is TRBV29-1; D ambiguous. Trimming stripped 4 bases from V and 4 bases from J, with 8 bases between. This CDR3 has 11 amino acids. Germline assignment: CDR1 SQVTM and CDR2 ANQGSEA. The CDR3 spells CSVVLEYEQYF. The CDR3 DNA sequence: TGCAGCGTTGTTTTGGAATACGAGCAGTACTTC.

Only one count was recorded for this clone. V and J are TRBV5-4 and TRBJ2-3, with D uncertain. The CDR3 extends over 14 amino acids. The ends were cut back, 1 base at V and 3 bases at J, with 9 bases in the middle. Looked up from germline, CDR1 is SGHNT and CDR2 is YYREEE (reference sequence). The DNA of the CDR3 is TGTGCCAGCAGCTTGAGGCAGGCGACAGATACGCAGTATTTT. It is translated as CASSLRQATDTQYF.

The J gene is TRBJ2-2, the V gene TRBV13, with TRBD2 as a possible D gene (5 bases). The CDR3 is 17 amino acids. V gave up 7 bases and J gave up 6 bases, with 24 bases separating them. Per the germline V gene, CDR1 is PRHDT and CDR2 is FYEKMQ (reference sequence). The CDR3 loop is CASKREWRPSGPGELFF. CDR3 bases: TGTGCCAGCAAAAGGGAGTGGCGACCCTCAGGTCCCGGGGAGCTGTTTTTT.

For this clone: The sample contains more than one DNA sequence encoding this CDR3. DNA of the CDR3: TGTGCCAGTAGCGTACAGGGTAGGGGCACTGAAGCTTTCTTT. This encodes CASSVQGRGTEAFF. The rearrangement joins TRBV19 to TRBJ1-1; D perhaps matches TRBD1 (6 bases). The V gene lost 6 bases and the J gene lost 4 bases, with 15 bases spanning the gap. Germline V lookup: CDR1 LNHDA, CDR2 SQIVND (reference sequence). The CDR3 is 14 residues long.

This chain uses TRBV28 with TRBJ1-1; D not resolved. The CDR3 sequence is 13 residues long. Per the germline V gene, CDR1 is MDHEN and CDR2 is SYDVKM. V lost 11 bases, J lost 6 bases, and 19 bases lay in between. The CDR3 DNA follows: TGTGCCTCAAACCTCCTTTGGGATTCTGAAGCTTTCTTT. This gives the protein CASNLLWDSEAFF.

This sequence joins TRBV7-2 and TRBJ1-1; no definite D call. The CDR3 contains 15 residues. V gave up 3 bases and J gave up 4 bases, with 15 bases separating them. The V gene's germline CDR1 is SGHTA and CDR2 FQGNSA. The CDR3 bases are TGTGCCAGCAGCTTGGCAGGAGCTGTCGGCACTGAAGCTTTCTTT. Its translation is CASSLAGAVGTEAFF.

This chain connects TRBV2 to TRBJ1-3; TRBD1 matches at 8 bases. Germline assignment: CDR1 SNHLY and CDR2 FYNNEI. The length of the CDR3 is 15 residues. The V segment lost 2 bases and the J segment 4 bases; nucleotides outside the gene matches: 4. CDR3: CASSEQGAGGNTIYF. The DNA of the CDR3 is TGTGCCAGCAGTGAACAGGGGGCAGGGGGAAACACCATATATTTT.

The rearrangement links TRBV14 to TRBJ2-5; 7 positions match TRBD1. The CDR3 consists of 15 residues. Germline CDR1 SGHDN, CDR2 FVKESK. Trimming took 4 bases from V and 2 from J; bases not matched to a gene: 7. CDR3: CASSPTTGAQETQYF. Here the CDR3 DNA reads TGTGCCAGCAGCCCCACAACAGGGGCGCAAGAGACCCAGTACTTC.

The V and J genes are TRBV13 and TRBJ2-3; TRBD1 is a possible D gene (6 bases). V dropped 5 bases and J dropped 3 bases, with 21 bases sitting between them. Per the germline V gene, CDR1 is PRHDT and CDR2 is FYEKMQ (reference sequence). This CDR3 is 17 amino acids long. CDR3 loop: CASSPGTNRFDTDTQYF. The CDR3 DNA reads TGTGCCAGCAGCCCTGGGACAAATAGGTTTGATACAGATACGCAGTATTTT.

In this sample, this clone turned up once. This chain connects TRBV7-8 to TRBJ2-7; no clear D gene. V was clipped by 6 bases and J by 3 bases, with 15 bases between them. Per germline, CDR1 SGHVS and CDR2 FQNEAQ. The CDR3 totals 14 residues. Here the CDR3 reads CASRPVVSSYEQYF. CDR3 in DNA: TGTGCCAGCAGACCGGTGGTTAGCAGCTACGAGCAGTACTTC.

The rearrangement joins TRBV11-2 to TRBJ2-1; TRBD2 matches at 15 bases. Germline CDR1 SGHAT, CDR2 FQNNGV. Germline trimming cut 4 bases from V and 9 bases from J; bases unmatched to any gene: 4. The CDR3 is made up of 15 amino acids. The CDR3 loop reads CASSWTSGRVGEQFF. The CDR3 nucleotides read TGTGCCAGCAGCTGGACTAGCGGGAGGGTTGGTGAGCAGTTCTTC.

This clone was detected only a few times. V usage is TRBV11-2 and J usage is TRBJ2-2; perhaps TRBD2 as D (5 bases). Trimming removed 3 bases at V and 7 bases at J, with 15 bases between. Looked up from germline, CDR1 is SGHAT and CDR2 is FQNNGV. The CDR3 length is 15 residues. The CDR3 bases are TGTGCCAGCAGCTTTGGCGGAGGCGATGGCGGGGAGCTGTTTTTT. Protein sequence: CASSFGGGDGGELFF.

The gene calls are TRBV7-8 and TRBJ1-6, with a tentative D call TRBD1 (5 bases). The CDR3 extends over 15 amino acids. Per germline, CDR1 SGHVS and CDR2 FQNEAQ. V was pared by 3 bases and J by 13 bases, with 19 bases between. The CDR3 reads CASSLGGWSGIPLHF. The CDR3 DNA sequence: TGTGCCAGCAGCTTGGGGGGGTGGAGTGGTATTCCCCTCCACTTT. Filled out from reference TRBV7-8 and TRBJ1-6, the complete variable domain reads GAGVSQSPRYKVAKRGQDVALRCDPISGHVSLFWYQQALGQGPEFLTYFQNEAQLDKSGLPSDRFFAERPEGSVSTLKIQRTQQEDSAVYLCASSLGGWSGIPLHFGNGTRLTVT.

The chain links TRBV11-3 to TRBJ2-1; TRBD2 matches 12 bases. The ends lost 3 bases at V and 7 bases at J; junction bases unmatched: 1. Germline values: CDR1 SGHNT, CDR2 YENEEA. The CDR3 consists of 14 residues. The CDR3 region has the DNA TGTGCCAGCAGCTTTGGGACTAGCGGGAATGAGCAGTTCTTC. Protein: CASSFGTSGNEQFF.

This clone appeared a single time. The V and J genes are TRBV5-6 and TRBJ1-1; D gene uncertain. V shed 4 bases and J shed 7 bases, with 17 bases lying between them. The CDR3 is 14 amino acids. Germline V gives CDR1 SGHDT, CDR2 YYEEEE. CDR3 sequence reads: CASSRGDGNIEAFF. CDR3 in DNA: TGTGCCAGCAGCCGGGGAGATGGAAATATTGAAGCTTTCTTT.

The rearrangement uses TRBV7-9 and TRBJ1-1; D is undetermined. V was trimmed by 6 bases and J by 3 bases, leaving 8 bases between them. CDR1 and CDR2 (germline): SEHNR, FQNEAQ (reference sequence). The CDR3 consists of 12 residues. The DNA of the CDR3 is TGTGCCAGCAGTCGTCTAGACACTGAAGCTTTCTTT. Protein product: CASSRLDTEAFF.

The chain recombines TRBV5-1 with TRBJ2-1, with D possibly TRBD1 on 6 matching bases. This CDR3 has 17 residues. Trimming took 0 bases from V and 0 from J, leaving 13 bases between them. Germline V lookup: CDR1 SGHRS, CDR2 YFSETQ. The CDR3 protein is CASSLVRTGSSYNEQFF. The DNA for the CDR3 is TGCGCCAGCAGCTTGGTTCGTACAGGGAGCTCCTACAATGAGCAGTTCTTC.

For this clone: Distinct nucleotide sequences in the sample also encode this CDR3. The chain combines TRBV5-1 with TRBJ2-2, with D hard to call. Germline assignment: CDR1 SGHRS and CDR2 YFSETQ. V lost 0 bases, J lost 4 bases, and 7 bases lay in between. The CDR3 is 14 amino acids. The DNA for the CDR3 is TGCGCCAGCAGCTTGGTTGGGCTCACCGGGGAGCTGTTTTTT. It codes for CASSLVGLTGELFF.

The chain links TRBV9 to TRBJ2-1; unclear D gene. V was clipped by 1 base and J by 3 bases, with 11 bases between them. Germline lookup yields CDR1 SGDLS and CDR2 YYNGEE. The CDR3 sequence is 15 residues long. The CDR3: CASSVYPTYYNEQFF. CDR3 DNA sequence: TGTGCCAGCAGCGTATACCCTACCTACTACAATGAGCAGTTCTTC.

This chain connects TRBV5-5 to TRBJ1-1; a possible D gene is TRBD1 (6 bases). CDR3 size: 13 residues. The germline CDR1 and CDR2 sequences are SGHKS and YYEKEE (reference sequence). Trimming left V 5 bases short and J 1 base short, with 9 bases between. The CDR3 DNA sequence: TGTGCCAGCAGAGGACAGCCGAACACTGAAGCTTTCTTT. Protein sequence: CASRGQPNTEAFF.

The genes are TRBV12-5 and TRBJ2-5, with D unresolved. V was clipped by 1 base and J by 6 bases, with 15 bases between them. CDR1 and CDR2 from the germline V gene are LGHNT and FRNRAP. The CDR3 extends over 15 amino acids. The DNA of the CDR3 is TGTGCTAGTGGTTTGGCTCGGATCCAAGAGCAGACCCAGTACTTC. Translation gives CASGLARIQEQTQYF.

The chain carries TRBV6-4 and TRBJ1-2; D perhaps matches TRBD1 (6 bases). Per the germline V gene, CDR1 is MRHNA and CDR2 is SNTAGT. CDR3 length: 14 residues. Deletions cut 6 bases from V and 3 bases from J, with 14 bases between. The CDR3 loop is CASRRQQGDYGYTF. In nucleotides, the CDR3 is TGTGCCAGCAGAAGACAACAGGGTGACTATGGCTACACCTTC.

The CDR3 sequence: CASSYQGTTNEKLFF. The CDR3 DNA is TGTGCCAGCAGCTATCAGGGAACAACTAATGAAAAACTGTTTTTT. V is TRBV9 and J is TRBJ1-4; D might be TRBD1 (5 bases). Germline values: CDR1 SGDLS, CDR2 YYNGEE. CDR3 length equals 15 residues. Trimming pared 4 bases from V and 0 bases from J, leaving 10 bases between.

J is TRBJ2-1 and V is TRBV11-3; unclear D gene. The CDR3 is 14 amino acids. V was shortened by 1 base and J by 8 bases, with 12 bases between the two germline ends. Germline V CDR1 and CDR2: SGHNT, YENEEA. The CDR3 DNA sequence: TGTGCCAGCAGCTTAGGAACTCTCGGAGATGAGCAGTTCTTC. Its translation: CASSLGTLGDEQFF.